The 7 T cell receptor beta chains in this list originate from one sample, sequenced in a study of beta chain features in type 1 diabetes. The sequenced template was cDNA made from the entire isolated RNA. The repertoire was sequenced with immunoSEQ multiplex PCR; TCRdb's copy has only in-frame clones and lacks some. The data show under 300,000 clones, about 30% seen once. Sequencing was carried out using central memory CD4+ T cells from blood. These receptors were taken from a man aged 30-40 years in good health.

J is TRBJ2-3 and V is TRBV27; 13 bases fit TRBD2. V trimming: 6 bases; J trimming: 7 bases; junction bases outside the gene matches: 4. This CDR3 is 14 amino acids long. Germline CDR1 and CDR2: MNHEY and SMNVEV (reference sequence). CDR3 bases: TGTGCCAGCAGCAGACTAGCGGGAGGAAATACGCAGTATTTT. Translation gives CASSRLAGGNTQYF.

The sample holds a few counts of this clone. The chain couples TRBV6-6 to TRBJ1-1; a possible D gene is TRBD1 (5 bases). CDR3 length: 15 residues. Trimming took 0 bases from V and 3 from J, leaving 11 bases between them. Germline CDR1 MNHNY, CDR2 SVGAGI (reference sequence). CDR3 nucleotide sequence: TGTGCCAGCAGTTACTCGAACTTCAGGGACACTGAAGCTTTCTTT. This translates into CASSYSNFRDTEAFF.

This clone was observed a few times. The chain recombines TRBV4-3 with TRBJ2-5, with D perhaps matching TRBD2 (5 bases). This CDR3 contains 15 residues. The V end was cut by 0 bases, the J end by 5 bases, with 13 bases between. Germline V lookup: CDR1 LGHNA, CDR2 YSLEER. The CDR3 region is CASSQDGKPWETQYF. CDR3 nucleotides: TGCGCCAGCAGCCAAGACGGGAAGCCGTGGGAGACCCAGTACTTC.

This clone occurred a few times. CDR3: CASSPFAGDEQYF. CDR3 in DNA: TGTGCCAGCTCACCATTCGCGGGGGACGAGCAGTACTTC. This chain uses TRBV18 with TRBJ2-7, with 7 bases identical to TRBD2. Germline CDR1 KGHSH, CDR2 LQKENI. This CDR3 is built from 13 residues. V gave up 2 bases and J gave up 5 bases; unmatched junction bases: 3.

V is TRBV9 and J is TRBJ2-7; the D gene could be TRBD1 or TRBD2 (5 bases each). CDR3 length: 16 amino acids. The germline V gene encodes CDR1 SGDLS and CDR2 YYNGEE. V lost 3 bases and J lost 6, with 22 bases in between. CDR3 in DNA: TGTGCCAGCAGCGGATTATCCGGCCCCGGGGACGGCGAGCAGTACTTC. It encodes CASSGLSGPGDGEQYF.

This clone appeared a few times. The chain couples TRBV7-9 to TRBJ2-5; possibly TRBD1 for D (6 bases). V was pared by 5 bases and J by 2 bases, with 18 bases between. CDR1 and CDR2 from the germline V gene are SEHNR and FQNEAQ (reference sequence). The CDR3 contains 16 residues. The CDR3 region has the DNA TGTGCCAGCAGCCCCAGACGCGCACAGGGACAAGAGACCCAGTACTTC. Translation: CASSPRRAQGQETQYF.

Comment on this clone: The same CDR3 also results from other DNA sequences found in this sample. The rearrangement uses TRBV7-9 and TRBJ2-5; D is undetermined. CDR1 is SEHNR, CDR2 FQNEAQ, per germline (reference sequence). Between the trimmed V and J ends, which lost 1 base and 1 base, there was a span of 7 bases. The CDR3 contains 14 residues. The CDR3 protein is CASSLELAQETQYF. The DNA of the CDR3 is TGTGCCAGCAGCTTAGAATTAGCCCAAGAGACCCAGTACTTC.